This T cell receptor (beta chain) comes out of a study of metastatic and nonmetastatic thyroid tumors. Study at large: A comparison of repertoires was made across blood and tumor or nodule tissue from malignant and benign thyroid patients.

A note on this clone: The target antigen is unknown.

Prior to thyroid surgery, none of the patients had received any treatment. As originally analysed: Differences in CDR3 between clinicopathological groups were drawn on to build a classifier intended to discriminate distant-metastatic papillary thyroid cancer patients. MiXCR was used by TCRdb to re-call the PCR reads. TCRdb, not the authors, supplied the V and J calls. This table holds tens of thousands of clones, around 25% found once. Study-wide findings and caveats: A significant increase in TCR beta diversity was reportedly seen in malignant thyroid tumors relative to benign nodules, in blood and tumor.

CDR1 and CDR2 from the germline V gene are SEHNR and FQNEAQ (reference sequence). The CDR3 totals 13 residues. V lost 3 bases, J lost 0 bases, and 6 bases lay in between. The chain joins TRBV7-9 to TRBJ2-7; D is undetermined. The sample was blood. The receptor comes from a female donor with papillary thyroid cancer or a benign thyroid nodule (not recorded which). Some clones in this sample may be carry-over from other donors' samples. For the CDR3, the DNA is TGTGCCAGCAGCTTCATCCCCTCCTACGAGCAGTACTTC. As protein: CASSFIPSYEQYF.